These 17 T cell receptor beta chains share one sample of origin, sequenced in a study of CD8+CD57+ T cells in acquired aplastic anemia (dated by TCRdb to 2017 to 2018). The sequencer listed for this sample is Illumina HiSeq 2000. Genomic DNA served as template for TCR beta VDJ combination and CDR3 sequence profiling. The public reads were reprocessed in TCRdb via fastp at Q25 and MiXCR, keeping in-frame beta chains. Rows with a matching CDR3 protein are joined into one entry that keeps the most common DNA and genes. The sample table holds about 210,000 distinct CDR3 sequences, of which 61% were seen once. Of the sample, approximately 32% is held by the ten largest clones. The specimen sequenced was sorted CD4+, CD8+, or CD8+CD57+ T cells (not recorded which) from PBMCs. The receptors were gathered from a human donor in good health.

The rearrangement joins TRBV20-1 to TRBJ2-7; no reliable D call. V was shortened by 6 bases and J by 2 bases, with 14 bases between the two germline ends. There are 13 residues in the CDR3. Germline-derived CDR1 and CDR2 are DFQATT and SNEGSKA (reference sequence). CDR3 DNA: TGCAGTGCACACCGGGCCAGCACCTACGAGCAGTACTTC. Translated: CSAHRASTYEQYF.

Many counts were recorded for this clonotype. The J gene is TRBJ2-1, the V gene TRBV19; D is unresolved. The CDR3 is 10 amino acids. Trimming took off 7 bases at V and 8 bases at J, with 6 bases between the two ends. Germline lookup yields CDR1 LNHDA and CDR2 SQIVND (reference sequence). CDR3 region: CASMGYEQFF. The CDR3 region has the DNA TGTGCCAGTATGGGATATGAGCAGTTCTTC.

CDR3: CASRRLAGYTF. CDR3 DNA: TGTGCCAGCAGAAGACTAGCTGGCTACACCTTC. This rearrangement joins TRBV7-2 to TRBJ1-2; D unclear. The V gene lost 6 bases and the J gene lost 7 bases, with 9 bases spanning the gap. Germline CDR1 is SGHTA and CDR2 is FQGNSA. The CDR3 has 11 amino acids. Using reference TRBV7-2 and TRBJ1-2 for the parts outside the CDR3, the full variable domain is GAGVSQSPSNKVTEKGKDVELRCDPISGHTALYWYRQSLGQGLEFLIYFQGNSAPDKSGLPSDRFSAERTGGSVSTLTIQRTQQEDSAVYLCASRRLAGYTFGSGTRLTVV.

The sample holds a few counts of this clonotype. The gene calls are TRBV7-3 and TRBJ2-3; 11 positions agree with TRBD2. The junction had 2 bases not matched to a gene; V was cut back by 5 bases and J by 4 bases. CDR1 SGHTA and CDR2 FQGTGA come from the germline V gene. This CDR3 comprises 14 residues. The CDR3 nucleotides are TGTGCCAGCAGCCCGGGACTAGCGGCAGATACGCAGTATTTT. Protein product: CASSPGLAADTQYF.

As for this clonotype: Compared with germline, one end of the junction differs, possibly owing to a read error. The CDR3 sequence is CASSQEQGNQPQHF. In DNA form, the CDR3 reads TGCGCCAGCAGCCAAGAACAGGGGAATCAGCCCCAGCATTTT. The chain combines TRBV11-2 with TRBJ1-5; 7 positions match TRBD1. The length of the CDR3 is 14 residues. The germline V gene has CDR1 SGHAT and CDR2 FQNNGV.

The chain has TRBV9 and TRBJ2-6; TRBD2 aligns across 7 bases. The V and J ends lost 7 bases and 0 bases, in that order; junction bases with no gene match: 1. CDR1 is SGDLS, CDR2 YYNGEE, per germline. CDR3 size: 14 residues. CDR3: CASGGGSGANVLTF. The CDR3 nucleotides read TGTGCCAGCGGGGGGGGCTCTGGGGCCAACGTCCTGACTTTC.

The gene calls are TRBV3-1 and TRBJ1-4; no definite D call. The CDR3 is made up of 15 amino acids. The ends were cut back, 0 bases at V and 2 bases at J, with 7 bases in the middle. In germline, CDR1 is LGHDT, CDR2 YNNKEL (reference sequence). CDR3 loop: CASSQDAETNEKLFF. The CDR3 coding sequence is TGTGCCAGCAGCCAAGATGCCGAGACTAATGAAAAACTGTTTTTT.

Ten or more counts support this clonotype. Here the CDR3 reads CSAGLDYNEQFF. CDR3 sequence (DNA): TGCAGTGCGGGACTAGACTACAATGAGCAGTTCTTC. The J gene is TRBJ2-1, the V gene TRBV20-1; 8 bases map to TRBD2. The CDR3 is made up of 12 amino acids. Germline CDR1 DFQATT, CDR2 SNEGSKA (reference sequence). Trimming at V came to 6 bases and at J to 3 bases, leaving 1 base not matched to a gene.

Turning to this clonotype: At one boundary the junction diverges from the germline segment, which might be a read error. The chain has TRBV5-1 and TRBJ1-6; the D is unclear. Per the germline V gene, CDR1 is SGHRS and CDR2 is YFSETQ. This CDR3 is 15 amino acids long. The CDR3 is CASSVAPVGGSPLHF. The CDR3 DNA sequence: TGTGCCAGCAGCGTAGCCCCCGTGGGTGGTTCACCCCTCCACTTT.

The rearrangement links TRBV20-1 to TRBJ2-7, with D tentatively TRBD1 (6 bases). Germline V gene lookup returns CDR1 DFQATT and CDR2 SNEGSKA (reference sequence). The CDR3 is made up of 14 amino acids. Trimming stripped 4 bases from V and 4 bases from J, with 17 bases between. The CDR3 is CSAISQGSRYEQYF. The CDR3 DNA is TGCAGTGCTATCTCACAGGGTAGTAGGTACGAGCAGTACTTC.

This clonotype was seen at least ten times. The rearrangement joins TRBV20-1 to TRBJ2-7; unclear D gene. With 6 bases removed from V and 4 bases from J, the gap between germline ends came to 16 bases. The CDR3 has 13 amino acids. Germline values: CDR1 DFQATT, CDR2 SNEGSKA (reference sequence). The DNA for the CDR3 is TGCAGTGCCCTCACACCCATACAGTACGAGCAGTACTTC. Translation: CSALTPIQYEQYF.

In its sample, this clonotype was seen many times. CDR3 nucleotide sequence: TGTGCCAGCAGCGTAGCCGGATCTGGAAACACCATATATTTT. Translating it yields CASSVAGSGNTIYF. V usage is TRBV9 and J usage is TRBJ1-3; D uncertain. Trimming left V 0 bases short and J 1 base short, with 5 bases between. This CDR3 is built from 14 residues. The V gene's germline CDR1 is SGDLS and CDR2 YYNGEE.

V is TRBV7-9 and J is TRBJ2-7, with 7 bases aligning to TRBD1. The CDR3 has 15 amino acids. Trimming at V came to 2 bases and at J to 5 bases, leaving 9 bases not matched to a gene. Per the germline V gene, CDR1 is SEHNR and CDR2 is FQNEAQ (reference sequence). CDR3 nucleotide sequence: TGTGCCAGCAGCTTACCCGGGACAGTGTTCAACGAGCAGTACTTC. This codes for CASSLPGTVFNEQYF.

This sequence joins TRBV7-9 and TRBJ2-3; D might be TRBD2 (6 bases). The CDR3 has 16 residues. V was clipped by 5 bases and J by 0 bases, with 15 bases between them. Germline V gene data show CDR1 as SEHNR and CDR2 as FQNEAQ (reference sequence). CDR3 region: CASSRRGSASTDTQYF. The CDR3 DNA reads as TGTGCCAGCAGCCGGCGGGGTTCCGCTAGCACAGATACGCAGTATTTT.

This rearrangement joins TRBV5-1 to TRBJ2-7; D not resolved. With 1 base removed from V and 2 bases from J, the gap between germline ends came to 7 bases. This CDR3 has 13 residues. Looked up from germline, CDR1 is SGHRS and CDR2 is YFSETQ. The CDR3 loop reads CASSLTDPYEQYF. CDR3 nucleotides: TGCGCCAGCAGCTTGACTGATCCCTACGAGCAGTACTTC.

The rearrangement joins TRBV10-2 to TRBJ2-2; no reliable D call. This CDR3 region has 13 residues. Germline V gene lookup returns CDR1 WSHSY and CDR2 SAAADI. Trimming stripped 10 bases from V and 4 bases from J, with 13 bases between. DNA for the CDR3: TGCGCCACCGTCCCCGTCGGCACCGGGGAGCTGTTTTTT. Translation gives CATVPVGTGELFF.

This chain connects TRBV10-2 to TRBJ2-3; D possibly corresponds to TRBD1 (5 bases). Trimming pared 6 bases from V and 4 bases from J, leaving 14 bases between. CDR1 and CDR2 from the germline V gene are WSHSY and SAAADI. This CDR3 spans 14 amino acids. The CDR3 sequence is CASSLDSVPDTQYF. In DNA, the CDR3 is TGCGCCAGCAGCCTCGACAGTGTGCCAGATACGCAGTATTTT.